This T cell receptor (beta chain) comes out of a study of glioma-infiltrating T cells. The study's findings and limits: CDR3 overlap between tissue and blood was very small. Above-expected tissue-blood divergence occurred in all gliomas, most in low-grade ones.

Germline assignment: CDR1 SQVTM and CDR2 ANQGSEA. This CDR3 region has 13 residues. The V gene lost 6 bases and the J gene lost 4 bases, with 13 bases spanning the gap. On this clonotype: The antigen remains unidentified.

The iRepertoire nested amplicon-rescue multiplex PCR amplified TCR alpha and beta CDR3s from RNA. For one-step reverse transcription and amplification, roughly 85-450 ng of tissue mRNA or PBMC total RNA was used. TCRdb re-called the multiplex PCR reads with MiXCR, one entry per CDR3 protein. The data show under 150,000 distinct CDR3 sequences, with around 23% seen just once and about a quarter held by the top ten. Source material: glioma tissue, nonneoplastic brain tissue, or PBMCs (not recorded which). The chain links TRBV29-1 to TRBJ1-3, with D uncertain. The receptor was derived from a human donor with low-grade glioma or glioblastoma, undergoing nonglioma brain surgery, or in good health (not recorded which). DNA of the CDR3: TGCAGCGTCGTTGAAGGCAGGGGAAACACCATATATTTT. Protein sequence: CSVVEGRGNTIYF.